This is a list of T cell receptor beta chains from one sample in a study of blood T cells in healthy people across ages. TCRdb passed the 5' RACE reads through MiXCR, listing each CDR3 protein once. This table holds roughly 800,000 distinct CDR3 sequences, 53% found once. Sequencing input: blood. Every receptor here comes from a man older than 75 in good health. Each CDR3 is given with its conserved first and last residue. A D gene is named only where the DNA matches it firmly. Clone size is given for some rows only: seen once, a few or many times, or a class if the clone is expanded.

cdr3_length: 14; j_call: TRBJ2-5; v_call: TRBV12-3/TRBV12-4; d_call: TRBD1; clone_size: few; cdr3_aa: CASSARQGRETQYF; cdr3_nt: TGTGCCAGCAGTGCCCGACAGGGAAGAGAGACCCAGTACTTC
cdr3_length: 17; j_call: TRBJ1-2; v_call: TRBV6-1; d_call: TRBD1; clone_size: -; cdr3_aa: CASSELSTGGRTDGYTF; cdr3_nt: TGTGCCAGCAGTGAACTATCGACAGGGGGAAGGACGGATGGCTACACCTTC
cdr3_length: 16; j_call: TRBJ2-5; v_call: TRBV10-3; d_call: -; clone_size: -; cdr3_aa: CAISEVGREAYNEQYF; cdr3_nt: TGTGCCATCAGTGAGGTCGGCAGGGAGGCCTACAATGAGCAGTACTTC
cdr3_length: 16; j_call: TRBJ2-5; v_call: TRBV7-9; d_call: -; clone_size: few; cdr3_aa: CASSSTVGRGGETQYF; cdr3_nt: TGTGCCAGCAGCTCTACGGTCGGGCGGGGAGGAGAGACCCAGTACTTC
cdr3_length: 13; j_call: TRBJ2-7; v_call: TRBV5-1; d_call: -; clone_size: once; cdr3_aa: CASMTGPTYEQYF; cdr3_nt: TGCGCCAGCATGACGGGACCCACCTACGAGCAGTACTTC
cdr3_length: 15; j_call: TRBJ2-1; v_call: TRBV5-1; d_call: TRBD1; clone_size: -; cdr3_aa: CTSSVRTGGFNEQFF; cdr3_nt: TGCACCAGCAGCGTCAGGACAGGGGGCTTCAATGAGCAGTTCTTC
cdr3_length: 12; j_call: TRBJ1-2; v_call: TRBV20-1; d_call: -; clone_size: few; cdr3_aa: CSAQTENYGYTF; cdr3_nt: TGCAGTGCGCAGACAGAGAACTATGGCTACACCTTC
cdr3_length: 14; j_call: TRBJ2-1; v_call: TRBV12-5; d_call: -; clone_size: -; cdr3_aa: CAGGPTAGLNEQFF; cdr3_nt: TGTGCTGGAGGGCCGACGGCGGGCCTAAATGAGCAGTTCTTC
cdr3_length: 15; j_call: TRBJ2-1; v_call: TRBV3-1; d_call: -; clone_size: -; cdr3_aa: CASSSRTGAYNEQFF; cdr3_nt: TGTGCCAGCAGCTCTAGGACGGGCGCCTACAATGAGCAGTTCTTC
cdr3_length: 13; j_call: TRBJ2-3; v_call: TRBV20-1; d_call: -; clone_size: few; cdr3_aa: CSAIKGGTDTQYF; cdr3_nt: TGCAGTGCAATAAAGGGGGGCACAGATACGCAGTATTTT
cdr3_length: 14; j_call: TRBJ2-7; v_call: TRBV20-1; d_call: -; clone_size: -; cdr3_aa: CSARDRATVYEQYF; cdr3_nt: TGCAGTGCTAGAGATCGGGCGACAGTCTACGAGCAGTACTTC
cdr3_length: 15; j_call: TRBJ2-7; v_call: TRBV12-5; d_call: -; clone_size: few; cdr3_aa: CASGPPAGRSYEQYF; cdr3_nt: TGTGCTAGTGGTCCGCCGGCAGGACGCTCCTACGAGCAGTACTTC
cdr3_length: 16; j_call: TRBJ2-3; v_call: TRBV6-5; d_call: TRBD2; clone_size: few; cdr3_aa: CASSPPGLAGVDTQYF; cdr3_nt: TGTGCCAGCAGCCCTCCGGGACTAGCGGGAGTAGATACGCAGTATTTT
cdr3_length: 15; j_call: TRBJ2-7; v_call: TRBV28; d_call: -; clone_size: -; cdr3_aa: CASSFVGGGIHEQYF; cdr3_nt: TGTGCCAGCAGTTTTGTGGGAGGGGGCATCCACGAGCAGTACTTC
cdr3_length: 16; j_call: TRBJ2-6; v_call: TRBV2; d_call: -; clone_size: -; cdr3_aa: CASSELPVSGANVLTF; cdr3_nt: TGTGCCAGCAGTGAACTTCCGGTCTCTGGGGCCAACGTCCTGACTTTC
cdr3_length: 13; j_call: TRBJ2-7; v_call: TRBV29-1; d_call: -; clone_size: many; cdr3_aa: CSVGGTHSYEQYF; cdr3_nt: TGCAGCGTTGGGGGGACGCACTCCTACGAGCAGTACTTC
cdr3_length: 14; j_call: TRBJ2-1; v_call: TRBV14; d_call: TRBD2; clone_size: few; cdr3_aa: CASSQLAGGYEQFF; cdr3_nt: TGTGCCAGCAGCCAGCTAGCGGGAGGGTATGAGCAGTTCTTC
cdr3_length: 14; j_call: TRBJ2-3; v_call: TRBV15; d_call: -; clone_size: -; cdr3_aa: CATSSALDRRYAYF; cdr3_nt: TGTGCCACCAGCAGCGCCCTAGACAGAAGATACGCGTATTTT
cdr3_length: 15; j_call: TRBJ2-6; v_call: TRBV27; d_call: -; clone_size: few; cdr3_aa: CASSLFGTGANVLTF; cdr3_nt: TGTGCCAGCAGTTTATTTGGGACTGGGGCCAACGTCCTGACTTTC
cdr3_length: 16; j_call: TRBJ2-1; v_call: TRBV12-3/TRBV12-4; d_call: TRBD2; clone_size: -; cdr3_aa: CASSHPTSGRHNEQFF; cdr3_nt: TGTGCCAGCAGCCACCCAACTAGCGGGAGGCACAATGAGCAGTTCTTC
cdr3_length: 15; j_call: TRBJ2-3; v_call: TRBV27; d_call: -; clone_size: -; cdr3_aa: CASIPLGGETDTQYF; cdr3_nt: TGTGCCAGCATCCCCCTGGGGGGAGAGACAGATACGCAGTATTTT
cdr3_length: 15; j_call: TRBJ2-1; v_call: TRBV10-3; d_call: TRBD2; clone_size: few; cdr3_aa: CAISALAGSYNEQFF; cdr3_nt: TGTGCCATCAGTGCCCTAGCGGGGTCCTACAATGAGCAGTTCTTC
cdr3_length: 15; j_call: TRBJ2-1; v_call: TRBV3-1; d_call: -; clone_size: -; cdr3_aa: CASSQDNRLANEQFF; cdr3_nt: TGTGCCAGCAGCCAAGATAATCGACTCGCCAATGAGCAGTTCTTC
cdr3_length: 12; j_call: TRBJ2-7; v_call: TRBV24-1; d_call: -; clone_size: -; cdr3_aa: CAAGTEPYEQYF; cdr3_nt: TGTGCCGCCGGGACTGAACCTTACGAGCAGTACTTC
cdr3_length: 15; j_call: TRBJ2-5; v_call: TRBV5-1; d_call: TRBD1; clone_size: -; cdr3_aa: CASSLTGAKGETQYF; cdr3_nt: TGCGCCAGCAGCTTGACAGGGGCGAAAGGAGAGACCCAGTACTTC
cdr3_length: 16; j_call: TRBJ2-1; v_call: TRBV20-1; d_call: -; clone_size: -; cdr3_aa: CSATRISGPTYNEQFF; cdr3_nt: TGCAGTGCTACACGAATTTCCGGGCCCACCTACAATGAGCAGTTCTTC
cdr3_length: 17; j_call: TRBJ2-7; v_call: TRBV20-1; d_call: TRBD2; clone_size: -; cdr3_aa: CSARDQGLAGRSYEQYF; cdr3_nt: TGCAGTGCTAGAGATCAGGGACTAGCGGGACGATCCTACGAGCAGTACTTC
cdr3_length: 13; j_call: TRBJ2-5; v_call: TRBV20-1; d_call: -; clone_size: once; cdr3_aa: CSARATTEETQYF; cdr3_nt: TGCAGTGCTAGAGCGACTACTGAAGAGACCCAGTACTTC
cdr3_length: 18; j_call: TRBJ1-1; v_call: TRBV29-1; d_call: -; clone_size: -; cdr3_aa: CSANRPSGPGGVNTEAFF; cdr3_nt: TGCAGCGCTAATAGGCCTTCGGGTCCGGGCGGGGTGAACACTGAAGCTTTCTTT
cdr3_length: 12; j_call: TRBJ2-5; v_call: TRBV28; d_call: -; clone_size: -; cdr3_aa: CASSTSYETQYF; cdr3_nt: TGTGCCAGCAGTACTAGTTATGAGACCCAGTACTTC
cdr3_length: 14; j_call: TRBJ1-1; v_call: TRBV5-1; d_call: -; clone_size: -; cdr3_aa: CASSLAAAGTEAFF; cdr3_nt: TGCGCCAGCAGCTTGGCGGCGGCCGGGACTGAAGCTTTCTTT
cdr3_length: 12; j_call: TRBJ2-5; v_call: TRBV20-1; d_call: TRBD1; clone_size: few; cdr3_aa: CVAQGAGETQYF; cdr3_nt: TGCGTGGCGCAGGGGGCAGGGGAGACCCAGTACTTC
cdr3_length: 15; j_call: TRBJ2-7; v_call: TRBV28; d_call: TRBD1; clone_size: -; cdr3_aa: CASSPGTGVHYEQYF; cdr3_nt: TGTGCCAGCAGCCCTGGAACAGGGGTACACTACGAGCAGTACTTC
cdr3_length: 15; j_call: TRBJ2-5; v_call: TRBV7-9; d_call: TRBD1; clone_size: -; cdr3_aa: CASSPRTGAKETQYF; cdr3_nt: TGTGCCAGCAGCCCTCGGACAGGGGCAAAAGAGACCCAGTACTTC
cdr3_length: 13; j_call: TRBJ2-1; v_call: TRBV27; d_call: -; clone_size: -; cdr3_aa: CASSSTLYNEQFF; cdr3_nt: TGTGCCAGCAGCTCGACCCTTTACAATGAGCAGTTCTTC
cdr3_length: 19; j_call: TRBJ2-2; v_call: TRBV3-1; d_call: TRBD2; clone_size: -; cdr3_aa: CASSQDPLLAGFATGELFF; cdr3_nt: TGTGCCAGCAGCCAAGACCCCCTACTAGCGGGTTTTGCTACCGGGGAGCTGTTTTTT
cdr3_length: 18; j_call: TRBJ1-5; v_call: TRBV20-1; d_call: -; clone_size: -; cdr3_aa: CSARRGAANPLINQPQHF; cdr3_nt: TGCAGTGCTAGAAGGGGGGCAGCAAATCCTCTTATCAATCAGCCCCAGCATTTT
cdr3_length: 15; j_call: TRBJ2-5; v_call: TRBV7-2; d_call: -; clone_size: -; cdr3_aa: CASSSPGLSRETQYF; cdr3_nt: TGTGCCAGCAGCAGTCCGGGACTCTCGCGAGAGACCCAGTACTTC
cdr3_length: 15; j_call: TRBJ2-1; v_call: TRBV6-5; d_call: TRBD2; clone_size: -; cdr3_aa: CASRIAGSRGNEQFF; cdr3_nt: TGTGCCAGCAGAATAGCGGGAAGCCGGGGAAATGAGCAGTTCTTC